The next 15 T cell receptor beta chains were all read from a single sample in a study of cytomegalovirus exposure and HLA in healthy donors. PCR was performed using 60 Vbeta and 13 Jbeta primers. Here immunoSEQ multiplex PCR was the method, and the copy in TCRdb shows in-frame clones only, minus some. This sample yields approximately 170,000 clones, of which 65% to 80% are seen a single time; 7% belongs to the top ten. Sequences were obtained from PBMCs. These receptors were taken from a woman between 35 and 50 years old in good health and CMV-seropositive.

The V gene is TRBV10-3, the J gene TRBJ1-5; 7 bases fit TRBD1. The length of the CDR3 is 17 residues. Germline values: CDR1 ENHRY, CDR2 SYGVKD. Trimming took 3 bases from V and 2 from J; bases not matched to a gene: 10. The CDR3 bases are TGTGCCATCAGTGAAGCGACAGGGAAACCTGGCAATCAGCCCCAGCATTTT. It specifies CAISEATGKPGNQPQHF.

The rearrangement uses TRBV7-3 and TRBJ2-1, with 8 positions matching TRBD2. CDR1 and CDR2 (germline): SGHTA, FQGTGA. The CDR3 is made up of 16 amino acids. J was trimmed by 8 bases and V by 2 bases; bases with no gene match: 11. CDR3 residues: CASSLGPPAGGYEQFF. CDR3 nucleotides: TGTGCCAGCAGCTTAGGACCACCCGCGGGGGGCTATGAGCAGTTCTTC.

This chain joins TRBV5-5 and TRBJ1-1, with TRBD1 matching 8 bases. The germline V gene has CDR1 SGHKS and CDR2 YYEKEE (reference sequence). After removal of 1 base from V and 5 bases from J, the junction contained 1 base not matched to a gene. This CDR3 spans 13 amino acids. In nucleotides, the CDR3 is TGTGCCAGCAGCTTGCGGACAGGGACTGAAGCTTTCTTT. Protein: CASSLRTGTEAFF.

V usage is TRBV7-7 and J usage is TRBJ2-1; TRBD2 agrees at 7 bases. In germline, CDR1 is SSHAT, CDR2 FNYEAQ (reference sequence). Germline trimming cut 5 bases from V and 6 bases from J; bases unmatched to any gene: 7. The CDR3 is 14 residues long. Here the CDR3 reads CASSAGTTTNEQFF. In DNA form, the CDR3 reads TGTGCCAGCAGCGCGGGGACTACTACCAATGAGCAGTTCTTC. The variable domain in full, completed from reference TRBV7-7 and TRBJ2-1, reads GAGVSQSPRYKVTKRGQDVTLRCDPISSHATLYWYQQALGQGPEFLTYFNYEAQPDKSGLPSDRFSAERPEGSISTLTIQRTEQRDSAMYRCASSAGTTTNEQFFGPGTRLTVL.

CDR3 in amino acids: CASSRDARGNTIYF. The CDR3 bases are TGTGCCAGCAGTCGAGATGCGCGCGGAAACACCATATATTTT. The rearrangement links TRBV6-5 to TRBJ1-3; D gene unclear. The germline V and J ends were trimmed by 5 bases and 4 bases, with 12 bases remaining between them. The CDR3 totals 14 residues. The germline V gene encodes CDR1 MNHEY and CDR2 SVGAGI.

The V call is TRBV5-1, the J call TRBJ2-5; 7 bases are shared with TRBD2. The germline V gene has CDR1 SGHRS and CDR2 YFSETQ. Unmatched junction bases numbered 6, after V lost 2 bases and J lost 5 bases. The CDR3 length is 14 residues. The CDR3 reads CASSLSGVTETQYF. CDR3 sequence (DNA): TGCGCCAGCAGCTTAAGCGGGGTCACGGAGACCCAGTACTTC.

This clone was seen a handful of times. As DNA, the CDR3 is TGTGCCAGTAGTATTATTTTGACAGCCAACAATCAGCCCCAGCATTTT. Amino acids: CASSIILTANNQPQHF. This sequence joins TRBV19 and TRBJ1-5; the D gene is possibly TRBD1 (5 bases). Germline assignment: CDR1 LNHDA and CDR2 SQIVND (reference sequence). Trimming stripped 3 bases from V and 3 bases from J, with 15 bases between. This CDR3 has 16 amino acids.

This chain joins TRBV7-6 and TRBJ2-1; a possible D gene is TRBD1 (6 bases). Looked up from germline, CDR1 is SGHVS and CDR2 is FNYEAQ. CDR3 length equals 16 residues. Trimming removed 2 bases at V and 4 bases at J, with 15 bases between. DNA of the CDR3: TGTGCCAGCAGCTTATCCAGGGGCCGTACATACAATGAGCAGTTCTTC. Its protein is CASSLSRGRTYNEQFF.

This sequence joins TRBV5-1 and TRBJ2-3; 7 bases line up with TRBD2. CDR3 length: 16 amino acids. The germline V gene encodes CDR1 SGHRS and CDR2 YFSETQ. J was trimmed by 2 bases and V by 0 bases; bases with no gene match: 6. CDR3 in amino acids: CASSLERGVNTDTQYF. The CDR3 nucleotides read TGCGCCAGCAGCTTGGAACGGGGGGTTAACACAGATACGCAGTATTTT.

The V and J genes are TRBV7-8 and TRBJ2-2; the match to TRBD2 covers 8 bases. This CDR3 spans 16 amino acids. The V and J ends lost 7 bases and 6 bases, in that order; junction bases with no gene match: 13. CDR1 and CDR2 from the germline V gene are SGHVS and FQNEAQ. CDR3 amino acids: CASNKPGLAYSGELFF. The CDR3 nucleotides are TGTGCCAGCAATAAACCTGGACTAGCTTACTCCGGGGAGCTGTTTTTT.

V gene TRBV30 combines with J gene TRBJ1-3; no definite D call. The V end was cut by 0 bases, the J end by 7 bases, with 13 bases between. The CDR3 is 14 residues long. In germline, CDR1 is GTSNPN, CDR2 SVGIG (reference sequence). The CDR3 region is CAWSVPSGGNTIYF. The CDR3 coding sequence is TGTGCCTGGAGTGTACCATCGGGTGGGAACACCATATATTTT.

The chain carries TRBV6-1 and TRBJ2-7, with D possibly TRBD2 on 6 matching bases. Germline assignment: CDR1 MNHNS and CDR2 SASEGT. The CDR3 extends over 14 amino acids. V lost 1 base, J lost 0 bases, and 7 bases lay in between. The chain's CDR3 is CASSEGGDSYEQYF. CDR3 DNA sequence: TGTGCCAGCAGTGAAGGGGGGGACTCCTACGAGCAGTACTTC.

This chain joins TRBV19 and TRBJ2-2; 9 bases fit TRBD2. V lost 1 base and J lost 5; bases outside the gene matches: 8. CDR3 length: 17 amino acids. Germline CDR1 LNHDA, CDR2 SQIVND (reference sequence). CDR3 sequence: CASSIAISGGKTGELFF. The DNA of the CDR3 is TGTGCCAGTAGTATAGCCATTAGCGGGGGTAAAACCGGGGAGCTGTTTTTT.

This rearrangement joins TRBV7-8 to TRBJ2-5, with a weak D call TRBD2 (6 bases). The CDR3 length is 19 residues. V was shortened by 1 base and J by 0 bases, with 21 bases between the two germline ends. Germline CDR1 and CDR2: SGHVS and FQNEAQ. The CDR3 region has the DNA TGTGCCAGCAGCTTAGTATCCATTCCCGGACTACAGTACCAAGAGACCCAGTACTTC. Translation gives CASSLVSIPGLQYQETQYF.

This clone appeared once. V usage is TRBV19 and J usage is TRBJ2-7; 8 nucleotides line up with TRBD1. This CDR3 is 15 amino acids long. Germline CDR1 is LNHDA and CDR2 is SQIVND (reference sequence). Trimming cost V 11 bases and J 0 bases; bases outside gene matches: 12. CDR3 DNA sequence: TGTGCCTCTTCTGACAGGGGCGCAAGCTCCTACGAGCAGTACTTC. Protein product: CASSDRGASSYEQYF.